This is a list of T cell receptor beta chains from one sample in a study of human T cells and chemical hapten exposure. TCRdb re-called the RACE reads through MiXCR, storing one row per CDR3 protein. The sample lists about 400,000 distinct CDR3 sequences, about 6% occurring once. This specimen was whole blood, taken in connection with sensitization to the hapten diphenylcyclopropenone (DPC). The source is a woman aged 18-30 years with alopecia areata. Some clones in this sample may be carry-over from other donors' samples. The CDR3 runs from the conserved cysteine through the conserved F or W.

TRBV29-1,CSVGGTGGFIGELFF
TRBV29-1,CSVQGTGGQPQHF
TRBV29-1,CSVEDGLPRETQYF
TRBV28,CASSEPGLLSGANVLTF
TRBV6-5,CASSRWTGKVGEQYF
TRBV7-8,CASSFTGNGYTF
TRBV25-1,CASSAHPQGRGAFF
TRBV28,CASRKSGGEYF
TRBV29-1,CSVGGGHTNFGYTF
TRBV4-3,CASSQGDRVTYEQYF
TRBV12-3/TRBV12-4,CASSIGQMNYGYTF
TRBV12-3/TRBV12-4,CASSSLPNYGYTF
TRBV6-5,CASSSTIGETQYF
TRBV7-2,CASSSALGNTIYF
TRBV20-1,CSAHRTPNEQFF
TRBV6-2/TRBV6-3,CASNRIASGTVSDTQYF
TRBV28,CASSPWDSEVNTEAFF
TRBV7-9,CASGRGAGANVLTF
TRBV7-9,CASSLSGIGAGELFF
TRBV4-2,CASSQITGGSAYEQYF
TRBV6-1,CASSDHKVAAPLGHEQYF
TRBV4-3,CASSQDRKPNYEQYF
TRBV6-2/TRBV6-3,CASGLAGATDTQYF
TRBV6-1,CASYRDYGYTF
TRBV7-9,CASSSSGQTGGEKLFF
TRBV2,CASRVSGGSDEKLFF
TRBV18,CASSLWTSGSNEQFF
TRBV27,CASSSRGEAFF